A selection of T cell receptor beta chains follows, all from one sample in a study of read filtering for tumor transcriptome and immune sequencing. One entry per CDR3 protein results from TCRdb running MiXCR on the reads. The table records about 93,000 distinct CDR3 sequences, around a fifth of them present only once. Input material: a population of CD138-negative cells sorted from bone marrow. The receptor source for this set is a donor aged 40 or older with multiple myeloma. The CDR3 runs from the conserved cysteine through the conserved F or W. Fields, in order: D gene, V gene, J gene, clone size, CDR3 DNA, CDR3 protein. D genes are given only for firm matches. Some rows mark clone size as missing; the rest say once, few, many or name a class of expanded clone.

d_gene: -; v_gene: TRBV28; j_gene: TRBJ1-1; abundance: few; CDR3nt: TGTGCCAGCAGTAGGGCGACTGAAGCTTTCTTT; CDR3aa: CASSRATEAFF
d_gene: TRBD2; v_gene: TRBV18; j_gene: TRBJ2-7; abundance: -; CDR3nt: TGTGCCAGCTCACCCGGGGCGGGGGGGTCCTACGAGCAGTACTTC; CDR3aa: CASSPGAGGSYEQYF
d_gene: TRBD2; v_gene: TRBV2; j_gene: TRBJ2-1; abundance: many; CDR3nt: TGTGCCAGCAGGGTAGCGGGGGTCGGAGTTCATGAGCAGTTCTTC; CDR3aa: CASRVAGVGVHEQFF
d_gene: -; v_gene: TRBV5-5; j_gene: TRBJ1-5; abundance: many; CDR3nt: TGTGCCAGCAGCTTTAAAACGACGGTTAATAGCAATCAGCCCCAGCATTTT; CDR3aa: CASSFKTTVNSNQPQHF
d_gene: TRBD1; v_gene: TRBV28; j_gene: TRBJ2-1; abundance: many; CDR3nt: TGTGCCAGCAGTTTCCCGCCCACAGGGGGGAATGAGCAGTTCTTC; CDR3aa: CASSFPPTGGNEQFF
d_gene: TRBD1; v_gene: TRBV20-1; j_gene: TRBJ1-5; abundance: few; CDR3nt: TGCAGTGCTAGAGCGACAGGGCGTTATAGTAATCAGCCCCAGCATTTT; CDR3aa: CSARATGRYSNQPQHF
d_gene: TRBD2; v_gene: TRBV7-2; j_gene: TRBJ2-3; abundance: many; CDR3nt: TGTGCCAGCAGCCTTCGGGGGGGCCGTCTGGGAGATACGCAGTATTTT; CDR3aa: CASSLRGGRLGDTQYF
d_gene: TRBD2; v_gene: TRBV20-1; j_gene: TRBJ2-5; abundance: few; CDR3nt: TGCAGACTAGCGGGGGGCATACAAGAGACCCAGTACTTC; CDR3aa: CRLAGGIQETQYF
d_gene: TRBD2; v_gene: TRBV9; j_gene: TRBJ2-2; abundance: many; CDR3nt: TGTGCCAGCAGCCAGTCGGCTAGCGGGGGATACACCGGGGAGCTGTTTTTT; CDR3aa: CASSQSASGGYTGELFF
d_gene: TRBD2; v_gene: TRBV29-1; j_gene: TRBJ2-1; abundance: few; CDR3nt: TGCAGCGTTAGTTCTAGCGGGGGGATTGTGAATGAGCAGTTCTTC; CDR3aa: CSVSSSGGIVNEQFF
d_gene: TRBD1; v_gene: TRBV6-5; j_gene: TRBJ1-4; abundance: -; CDR3nt: TGTGCCAGCAGTTACTCGTGGACAGGGATGCAAAAACTGTTTTTT; CDR3aa: CASSYSWTGMQKLFF
d_gene: -; v_gene: TRBV12-3/TRBV12-4; j_gene: TRBJ2-1; abundance: many; CDR3nt: TGTGCCAGCAGTTTACATTCATACAATGAGCAGTTCTTC; CDR3aa: CASSLHSYNEQFF
d_gene: -; v_gene: TRBV2; j_gene: TRBJ2-5; abundance: many; CDR3nt: TGTGCCAGCCTCCAGGGGGGCGAGAAGACCCAGTACTTC; CDR3aa: CASLQGGEKTQYF
d_gene: TRBD2; v_gene: TRBV11-2; j_gene: TRBJ2-1; abundance: -; CDR3nt: TGTGCCAGCAGCTCCCATTACTCTAGCGGGGGGTACAATGAGCAGTTCTTC; CDR3aa: CASSSHYSSGGYNEQFF
d_gene: TRBD1; v_gene: TRBV15; j_gene: TRBJ2-7; abundance: few; CDR3nt: TGTGCCACCAGCAGAGATCGGACAGGCACCTACGAGCAGTACTTC; CDR3aa: CATSRDRTGTYEQYF
d_gene: -; v_gene: TRBV15; j_gene: TRBJ1-2; abundance: many; CDR3nt: TGTGCCACCAGCAGAGATCGTAACTATGGCTACACCTTC; CDR3aa: CATSRDRNYGYTF
d_gene: TRBD1; v_gene: TRBV7-9; j_gene: TRBJ2-6; abundance: few; CDR3nt: TGTGCCAGCAGCCGCGCCGGGACAGGGACTGGGGCCAACGTCCTGACTTTC; CDR3aa: CASSRAGTGTGANVLTF
d_gene: -; v_gene: TRBV4-2; j_gene: TRBJ1-6; abundance: -; CDR3nt: TGTGCCAGCAGCCTAGCTGGGATGCCACCCCTCCACTTT; CDR3aa: CASSLAGMPPLHF
d_gene: -; v_gene: TRBV7-9; j_gene: TRBJ2-3; abundance: many; CDR3nt: TGTGCCAGCAGCTTAGGTCCCGATACGCAGTATTTT; CDR3aa: CASSLGPDTQYF
d_gene: -; v_gene: TRBV7-9; j_gene: TRBJ1-1; abundance: many; CDR3nt: TGTGCCAGCAGCTATTCTATCAGGGTATCTGAAGCTTTCTTT; CDR3aa: CASSYSIRVSEAFF
d_gene: -; v_gene: TRBV29-1; j_gene: TRBJ1-2; abundance: many; CDR3nt: TGCAGCGTTGAAGACGGTCCAGGGGCGGAATATGGCTACACCTTC; CDR3aa: CSVEDGPGAEYGYTF
d_gene: -; v_gene: TRBV20-1; j_gene: TRBJ2-1; abundance: medium-sized; CDR3nt: TGCAGTGCTTTCGACAGGGAGGAGTTCTTC; CDR3aa: CSAFDREEFF
d_gene: -; v_gene: TRBV5-1; j_gene: TRBJ1-1; abundance: many; CDR3nt: TGCGCCAGCAGCCAAAAAACAGAAAACACTGAAGCTTTCTTT; CDR3aa: CASSQKTENTEAFF
d_gene: -; v_gene: TRBV6-2/TRBV6-3; j_gene: TRBJ1-1; abundance: many; CDR3nt: TGTGCCAGCAACGAACCGGGTCTGAACACTGAAGCTTTCTTT; CDR3aa: CASNEPGLNTEAFF
d_gene: TRBD2; v_gene: TRBV20-1; j_gene: TRBJ2-3; abundance: -; CDR3nt: TGCAGTGCTTGTACTAGCGGGACCTACACAGATACGCAGTATTTT; CDR3aa: CSACTSGTYTDTQYF
d_gene: -; v_gene: TRBV10-3; j_gene: TRBJ2-1; abundance: many; CDR3nt: TGTGCCATCAGTGAGGACCGAATCTCCTACAATGAGCAGTTCTTC; CDR3aa: CAISEDRISYNEQFF
d_gene: -; v_gene: TRBV29-1; j_gene: TRBJ2-1; abundance: -; CDR3nt: TGCAGCGTTCTGTTCGGGTACTGGGGTGAGCAGTTCTTC; CDR3aa: CSVLFGYWGEQFF
d_gene: -; v_gene: TRBV3-1; j_gene: TRBJ2-7; abundance: many; CDR3nt: TGTGCCAGCAGCCGCGGGACCCGGGGCGAGCAGTACTTC; CDR3aa: CASSRGTRGEQYF
d_gene: -; v_gene: TRBV20-1; j_gene: TRBJ1-2; abundance: few; CDR3nt: TGCAGTGCCCCCAGGGCGGGACGGCTGCTTGATGGCTACACCTTC; CDR3aa: CSAPRAGRLLDGYTF
d_gene: TRBD2; v_gene: TRBV20-1; j_gene: TRBJ2-1; abundance: many; CDR3nt: TGCAGTGCTAGCGGACTAGCGGGGGGGCCTTCCTACAATGAGCAGTTCTTC; CDR3aa: CSASGLAGGPSYNEQFF
d_gene: -; v_gene: TRBV14; j_gene: TRBJ2-1; abundance: many; CDR3nt: TGTGCCAGCAGCCAATCACTAGCCTTCGATGAGCAGTTCTTC; CDR3aa: CASSQSLAFDEQFF
d_gene: -; v_gene: TRBV28; j_gene: TRBJ1-2; abundance: -; CDR3nt: TGTGCCAGCAGATCTACAGGTGAAGGCTACACCTTC; CDR3aa: CASRSTGEGYTF
d_gene: -; v_gene: TRBV7-9; j_gene: TRBJ1-4; abundance: -; CDR3nt: TGTGCCAGCAGCAGAGACTTTAATGAAAAACTGTTTTTT; CDR3aa: CASSRDFNEKLFF
d_gene: TRBD1; v_gene: TRBV5-1; j_gene: TRBJ2-1; abundance: -; CDR3nt: TGCGCCAGCAGCTTGGGGACAGGATACAGTGTGCAGTTCTTC; CDR3aa: CASSLGTGYSVQFF
d_gene: TRBD1; v_gene: TRBV24-1; j_gene: TRBJ2-3; abundance: many; CDR3nt: TGTGCCACCAGTGATTTGGGGCAGGGGGCCACAGATACGCAGTATTTT; CDR3aa: CATSDLGQGATDTQYF
d_gene: -; v_gene: TRBV7-9; j_gene: TRBJ2-3; abundance: few; CDR3nt: TGTGCCAGCAGCTCCCAGGGCACAGATACGCAGTATTTT; CDR3aa: CASSSQGTDTQYF
d_gene: -; v_gene: TRBV3-1; j_gene: TRBJ2-4; abundance: few; CDR3nt: TGTGCCAGCAGCCAATTACTGGTGTCAGGCGCCGTAAACATTCAGTACTTC; CDR3aa: CASSQLLVSGAVNIQYF
d_gene: -; v_gene: TRBV28; j_gene: TRBJ2-7; abundance: -; CDR3nt: TGTGCCAGCAGTCTCCCCAGGTTCTCCTACGAGCAGTACTTC; CDR3aa: CASSLPRFSYEQYF
d_gene: -; v_gene: TRBV20-1; j_gene: TRBJ2-7; abundance: -; CDR3nt: TGCAGTGCTCCTACCCCGTGGGGTTACGAGCAGTACTTC; CDR3aa: CSAPTPWGYEQYF
d_gene: TRBD1; v_gene: TRBV20-1; j_gene: TRBJ1-6; abundance: many; CDR3nt: TGCAGTGCTAGAGTAGGGGGCAATAATTCACCCCTCCACTTT; CDR3aa: CSARVGGNNSPLHF
d_gene: TRBD1; v_gene: TRBV11-1; j_gene: TRBJ2-6; abundance: many; CDR3nt: TGTGCCAGCAGCTACGGGACAGGGCTCTCTGGGGCCAACGTCCTGACTTTC; CDR3aa: CASSYGTGLSGANVLTF
d_gene: -; v_gene: TRBV15; j_gene: TRBJ2-1; abundance: many; CDR3nt: TGTGCCACCAGCAGACCCGAAGCACTAGCTGGGGTCGGTGAGCAGTTCTTC; CDR3aa: CATSRPEALAGVGEQFF
d_gene: -; v_gene: TRBV6-5; j_gene: TRBJ1-6; abundance: -; CDR3nt: TGTGCCAGCAGACAGGTTTGGCAGGGGAATTCACCCCTCCACTTT; CDR3aa: CASRQVWQGNSPLHF
d_gene: -; v_gene: TRBV20-1; j_gene: TRBJ1-4; abundance: many; CDR3nt: TGCAGTGCTTTGGACGTTTTGACTAATGAAAAACTGTTTTTT; CDR3aa: CSALDVLTNEKLFF
d_gene: -; v_gene: TRBV28; j_gene: TRBJ1-1; abundance: many; CDR3nt: TGTGCCAGCAGTTTATGGGGAGATATGAACACTGAAGCTTTCTTT; CDR3aa: CASSLWGDMNTEAFF
d_gene: -; v_gene: TRBV11-2; j_gene: TRBJ1-1; abundance: -; CDR3nt: TGTGCCAGCGGCCCGGACAGTAATGTTGAAGCTTTCTTT; CDR3aa: CASGPDSNVEAFF
d_gene: TRBD1; v_gene: TRBV7-8; j_gene: TRBJ2-3; abundance: -; CDR3nt: TGTGCCAGCAGCCCCGGGACAGTCTACCTCACAGATACGCAGTATTTT; CDR3aa: CASSPGTVYLTDTQYF
d_gene: TRBD1; v_gene: TRBV29-1; j_gene: TRBJ2-5; abundance: many; CDR3nt: TGCAGCGTTGCCGGGACAGGGGGCATAGAGACCCAGTACTTC; CDR3aa: CSVAGTGGIETQYF
d_gene: TRBD1; v_gene: TRBV5-1; j_gene: TRBJ1-1; abundance: many; CDR3nt: TGCGCCAGCAGCTGGGACAGGAACGTGAACACTGAAGCTTTCTTT; CDR3aa: CASSWDRNVNTEAFF
d_gene: -; v_gene: TRBV7-2; j_gene: TRBJ1-1; abundance: many; CDR3nt: TGTGCCAGCAGCTTGTGGGGCACTGAAGCTTTCTTT; CDR3aa: CASSLWGTEAFF
d_gene: TRBD2; v_gene: TRBV29-1; j_gene: TRBJ2-5; abundance: -; CDR3nt: TGCAGCGTTGAAGGGCGGGGGAGACAAGAGACCCAGTACTTC; CDR3aa: CSVEGRGRQETQYF
d_gene: TRBD2; v_gene: TRBV6-5; j_gene: TRBJ2-1; abundance: many; CDR3nt: TGTGCCAGCAGCTATACTAGCGGGGGTCCCAATGAGCAGTTCTTC; CDR3aa: CASSYTSGGPNEQFF
d_gene: TRBD1; v_gene: TRBV18; j_gene: TRBJ2-5; abundance: many; CDR3nt: TGTGCCAGCTCACGGGGACAGAAAGAGACCCAGTACTTC; CDR3aa: CASSRGQKETQYF
d_gene: -; v_gene: TRBV21-1; j_gene: TRBJ2-4; abundance: many; CDR3nt: TGTGCCAGCAGCCCGAGGAGTAGCGGGGAAGGTCTAGAAAACATTCAGTACTTC; CDR3aa: CASSPRSSGEGLENIQYF